What follows is one T cell receptor (beta chain) and its context. The table came from immunoSEQ multiplex PCR; TCRdb's copy has only in-frame clones and leaves some out. Of over 70,000 clones in the sample, around four fifths were seen once. The CDR3 is made up of 16 amino acids. The V and J ends lost 4 bases and 8 bases, in that order; junction bases with no gene match: 12. Per germline, CDR1 SGHNT and CDR2 YYREEE (reference sequence). This sample is part of a study of OX40 agonist ivuxolimab in advanced cancers. The chain recombines TRBV5-4 with TRBJ2-1, with TRBD2 matching over 10 bases. This receptor was identified in an adult with an advanced solid tumor such as melanoma, head and neck, liver or kidney cancer. The source was CD4+ or CD8+ T cells sorted from blood, collected in a trial of the OX40 agonist ivuxolimab. The CDR3 is CASSLPRLAGVDEQFF. DNA of the CDR3: TGTGCCAGCAGCCTACCACGGCTAGCGGGAGTGGATGAGCAGTTCTTC.